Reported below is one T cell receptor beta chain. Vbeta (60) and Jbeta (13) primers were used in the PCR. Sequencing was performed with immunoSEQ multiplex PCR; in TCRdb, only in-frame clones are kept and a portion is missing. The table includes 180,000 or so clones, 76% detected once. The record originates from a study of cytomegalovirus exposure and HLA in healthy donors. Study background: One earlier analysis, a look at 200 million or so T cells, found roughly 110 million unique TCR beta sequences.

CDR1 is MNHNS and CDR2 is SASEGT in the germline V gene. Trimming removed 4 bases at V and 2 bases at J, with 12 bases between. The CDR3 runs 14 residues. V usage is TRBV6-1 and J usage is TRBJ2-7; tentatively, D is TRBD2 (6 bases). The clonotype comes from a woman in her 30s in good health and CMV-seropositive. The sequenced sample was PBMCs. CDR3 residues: CASSGGTNAYEQYF. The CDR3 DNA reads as TGTGCCAGCAGTGGCGGGACGAACGCCTACGAGCAGTACTTC.